This TCR beta chain was recovered during a study of breast tumors, draining lymph nodes, adjacent tissues. Study-level findings and limits: Tumor T cell lymph node origin was a supported hypothesis, not proven. Luminal-like breast cancer showed significantly greater tumor-nontumor repertoire similarity than basal-like breast cancer did. Most tumor T cells seemingly derive from lymph node, then expand in tumor. Tumors had less TCR diversity than lymph nodes, more than nontumor tissue.

Samples came from axillary lymph nodes draining the breast cancer. TCRdb re-called the multiplex PCR reads through MiXCR, storing one row per CDR3 protein. The table lists 200,000 to 250,000 distinct CDR3 sequences, 32% of them singletons. With regard to this clonotype: Its antigen is as yet unknown. This may be a read error: a much more frequent sequence differs by one nucleotide.

Trimming stripped 7 bases from V and 2 bases from J, with 18 bases between. The V gene's germline CDR1 is MDHEN and CDR2 SYDVKM. The CDR3 is 15 residues long. The material sequenced was axillary lymph node tissue. The chain has TRBV28 and TRBJ2-7; D may match TRBD1 or TRBD2 (5 bases each). The sequence came from a female donor with breast cancer. Some clones in this sample may be carry-over from other donors' samples. The CDR3, as DNA: TGTGCCAGCAAGGGGATCCGGGGCGGTGCCTACGAGCAGTACTTC. This sequence encodes CASKGIRGGAYEQYF.